Following are 4 T cell receptor beta chains from one sample sequenced in a study of blood T cell repertoires in COVID-19. Some clones are missing from TCRdb's copy, which holds only in-frame ones; the method was immunoSEQ multiplex PCR. Seen here are around 180,000 clones, about 83% observed once, and the top ten hold over 1.5%. Sequencing was performed on peripheral blood. The receptors come from a human donor in a cohort sampled during active COVID-19.

Only one count was recorded for this clone. V is TRBV7-2 and J is TRBJ1-2; no clear D. The CDR3 is 14 amino acids. The V gene lost 5 bases and the J gene lost 8 bases, with 18 bases spanning the gap. Germline CDR1 SGHTA, CDR2 FQGNSA. The chain's CDR3 is CASSPTGKGKGYTF. The CDR3 nucleotides are TGTGCCAGCAGCCCGACGGGAAAGGGAAAAGGCTACACCTTC.

The rearrangement links TRBV7-3 to TRBJ1-2, with 10 bases matching TRBD1. This CDR3 is 15 amino acids long. Germline V gives CDR1 SGHTA, CDR2 FQGTGA. After removal of 0 bases from V and 2 bases from J, the junction contained 0 bases not matched to a gene. In DNA, the CDR3 is TGTGCCAGCAGCTTAACGGGACAGGGGAACTATGGCTACACCTTC. Its translation: CASSLTGQGNYGYTF.

This clone has just a few counts. This chain connects TRBV27 to TRBJ1-1; 10 nucleotides line up with TRBD1. From germline, CDR1 is MNHEY and CDR2 SMNVEV (reference sequence). V was clipped by 3 bases and J by 8 bases; unmatched bases: 3. The CDR3 loop spans 13 amino acids. DNA for the CDR3: TGTGCCAGCAGTTTGGGGGACAGGGGAGAAGCTTTCTTT. The encoded protein is CASSLGDRGEAFF.

This clone was recorded only once. The genes are TRBV5-1 and TRBJ2-5, with TRBD2 matching over 10 bases. Germline CDR1 is SGHRS and CDR2 is YFSETQ. Unmatched junction bases numbered 8, after V lost 2 bases and J lost 4 bases. The CDR3 totals 16 residues. The CDR3 loop reads CASSFGSGGTGETQYF. The DNA for the CDR3 is TGCGCCAGCAGCTTTGGTAGCGGGGGGACGGGAGAGACCCAGTACTTC.